A single TCR beta chain is shown here with its context. The antigen is not known. This sample is drawn from a study of cytomegalovirus exposure and HLA in healthy donors. Study results and limitations: Accounts indicate the classifier identified cytomegalovirus status with strong specificity and sensitivity. Several of the most significant clusters were apparently associated with common viral pathogens in a later analysis. Cytomegalovirus-associated status was assigned to 150 to 200 TCR beta chains.

The PCR ran on 60 Vbeta and 13 Jbeta primers. The table came from immunoSEQ multiplex PCR; TCRdb's copy has only in-frame clones and leaves some out. The sample has about 160,000 clones; around 80% are singletons. The clonotype originates from a young man in good health and CMV-seronegative. Material: PBMCs.

The CDR3 protein is CASSSSGSTGELFF. The CDR3 bases are TGTGCCAGCAGCTCCTCAGGGTCGACCGGGGAGCTGTTTTTT. The chain recombines TRBV28 with TRBJ2-2, with a tentative D call TRBD1 (5 bases). CDR1 and CDR2 (germline): MDHEN, SYDVKM. CDR3 length equals 14 residues. The V end was cut by 6 bases, the J end by 5 bases, with 13 bases between. Variable domain in full (rest from reference TRBV28 and TRBJ2-2): DVKVTQSSRYLVKRTGEKVFLECVQDMDHENMFWYRQDPGLGLRLIYFSYDVKMKEKGDIPEGYSVSREKKERFSLILESASTNQTSMYLCASSSSGSTGELFFGEGSRLTVL.